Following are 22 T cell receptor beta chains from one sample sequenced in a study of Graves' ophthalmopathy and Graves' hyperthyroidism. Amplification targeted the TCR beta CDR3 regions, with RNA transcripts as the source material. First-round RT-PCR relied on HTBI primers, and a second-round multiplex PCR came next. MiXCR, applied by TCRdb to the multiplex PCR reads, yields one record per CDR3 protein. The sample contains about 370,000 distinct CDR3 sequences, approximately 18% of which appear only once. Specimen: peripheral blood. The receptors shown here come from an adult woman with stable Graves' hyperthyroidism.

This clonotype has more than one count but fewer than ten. In DNA, the CDR3 is TGTGCCAGCAGCTTGGCGACCGGGACAGGCTATTACGAGCAGTACTTC. Amino acids: CASSLATGTGYYEQYF. The chain has TRBV7-2 and TRBJ2-7; 8 bases are a match to TRBD1. This CDR3 is built from 16 residues. The V gene's germline CDR1 is SGHTA and CDR2 FQGNSA. With V trimmed by 3 bases and J by 4 bases, 11 bases remained unmatched.

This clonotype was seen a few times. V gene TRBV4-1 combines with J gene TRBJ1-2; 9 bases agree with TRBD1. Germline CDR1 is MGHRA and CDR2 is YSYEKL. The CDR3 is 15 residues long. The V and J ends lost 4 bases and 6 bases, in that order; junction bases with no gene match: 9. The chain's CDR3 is CASSRTRDRADGYTF. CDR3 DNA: TGCGCCAGCAGCCGAACACGGGACAGGGCGGATGGCTACACCTTC.

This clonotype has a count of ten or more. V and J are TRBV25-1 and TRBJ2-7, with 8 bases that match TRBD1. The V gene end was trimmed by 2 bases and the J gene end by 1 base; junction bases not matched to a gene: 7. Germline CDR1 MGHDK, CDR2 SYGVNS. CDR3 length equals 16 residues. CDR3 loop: CASSERRTGKSYEQYF. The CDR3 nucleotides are TGTGCCAGCAGTGAACGGAGGACAGGGAAATCCTACGAGCAGTACTTC.

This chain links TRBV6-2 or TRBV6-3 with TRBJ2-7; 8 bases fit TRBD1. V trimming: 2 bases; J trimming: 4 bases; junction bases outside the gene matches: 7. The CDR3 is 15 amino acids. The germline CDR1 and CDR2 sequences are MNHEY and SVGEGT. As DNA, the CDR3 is TGTGCCAGCAGTTACACCGGGACAGGAGTTTACGAGCAGTACTTC. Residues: CASSYTGTGVYEQYF.

The DNA of the CDR3 is TGTGCCAGCAGTTATAAGGGCAGCGGGCTAGCCAAAAACATTCAGTACTTC. This encodes CASSYKGSGLAKNIQYF. The V and J genes are TRBV27 and TRBJ2-4; D perhaps matches TRBD2 (6 bases). CDR1 is MNHEY, CDR2 SMNVEV, per germline (reference sequence). The CDR3 runs 17 residues. V gave up 4 bases and J gave up 0 bases, with 16 bases separating them.

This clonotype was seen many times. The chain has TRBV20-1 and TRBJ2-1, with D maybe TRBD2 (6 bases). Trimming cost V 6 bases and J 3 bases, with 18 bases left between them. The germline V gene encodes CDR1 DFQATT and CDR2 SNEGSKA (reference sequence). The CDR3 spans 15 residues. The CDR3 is CSAGHGETSYNEQFF. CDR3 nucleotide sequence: TGCAGTGCCGGACATGGGGAGACTAGCTACAATGAGCAGTTCTTC.

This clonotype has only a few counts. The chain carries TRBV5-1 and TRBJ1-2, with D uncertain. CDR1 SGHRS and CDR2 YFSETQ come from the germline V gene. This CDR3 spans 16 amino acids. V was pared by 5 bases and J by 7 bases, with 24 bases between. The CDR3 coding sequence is TGCGCCAGCAGTCCCGGGATGAGCTTTGGTAATTCTGGCTACACCTTC. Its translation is CASSPGMSFGNSGYTF. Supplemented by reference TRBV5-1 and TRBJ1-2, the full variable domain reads KAGVTQTPRYLIKTRGQQVTLSCSPISGHRSVSWYQQTPGQGLQFLFEYFSETQRNKGNFPGRFSGRQFSNSRSEMNVSTLELGDSALYLCASSPGMSFGNSGYTFGSGTRLTVV.

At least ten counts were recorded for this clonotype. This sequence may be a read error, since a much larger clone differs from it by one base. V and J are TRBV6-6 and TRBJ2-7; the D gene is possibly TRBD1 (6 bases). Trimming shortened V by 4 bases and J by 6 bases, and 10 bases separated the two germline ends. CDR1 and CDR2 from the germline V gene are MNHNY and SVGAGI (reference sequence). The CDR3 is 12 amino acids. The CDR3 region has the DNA TGTGCCAGCAGTTTGGTAGGGGGCGAGCAGTACTTC. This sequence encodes CASSLVGGEQYF.

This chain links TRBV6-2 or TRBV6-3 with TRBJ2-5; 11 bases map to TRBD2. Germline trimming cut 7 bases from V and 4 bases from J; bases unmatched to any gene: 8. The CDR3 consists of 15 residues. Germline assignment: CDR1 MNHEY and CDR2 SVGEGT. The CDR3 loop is CASILRLAGTETQYF. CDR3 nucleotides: TGTGCCAGCATTCTCCGACTAGCGGGGACAGAGACCCAGTACTTC.

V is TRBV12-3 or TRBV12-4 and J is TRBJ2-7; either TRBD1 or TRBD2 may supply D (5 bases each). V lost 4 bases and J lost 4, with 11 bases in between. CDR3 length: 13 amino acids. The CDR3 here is CASSWGGYYEQYF. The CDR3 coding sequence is TGTGCCAGCAGTTGGGGCGGGTATTACGAGCAGTACTTC.

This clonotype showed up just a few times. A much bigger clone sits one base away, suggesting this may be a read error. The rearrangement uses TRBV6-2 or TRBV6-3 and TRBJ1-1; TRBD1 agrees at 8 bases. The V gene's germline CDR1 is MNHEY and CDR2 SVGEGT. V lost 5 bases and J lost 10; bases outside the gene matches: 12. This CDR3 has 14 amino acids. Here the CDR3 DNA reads TGTGCCAGCAGTACCACGACAGGGGCCCTTGGAGCTTTCTTT. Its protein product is CASSTTTGALGAFF.

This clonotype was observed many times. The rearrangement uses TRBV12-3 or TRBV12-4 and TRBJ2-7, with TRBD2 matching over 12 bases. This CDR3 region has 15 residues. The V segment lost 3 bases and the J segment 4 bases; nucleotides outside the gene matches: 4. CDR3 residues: CASSLGLAGRYEQYF. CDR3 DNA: TGTGCCAGCAGTTTGGGACTAGCGGGTCGTTACGAGCAGTACTTC.

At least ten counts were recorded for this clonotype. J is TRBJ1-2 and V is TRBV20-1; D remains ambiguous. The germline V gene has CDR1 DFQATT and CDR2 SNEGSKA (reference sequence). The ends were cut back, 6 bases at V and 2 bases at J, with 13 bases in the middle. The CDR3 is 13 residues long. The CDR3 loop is CSASHGGNYGYTF. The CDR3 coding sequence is TGCAGTGCGTCTCATGGTGGGAACTATGGCTACACCTTC.

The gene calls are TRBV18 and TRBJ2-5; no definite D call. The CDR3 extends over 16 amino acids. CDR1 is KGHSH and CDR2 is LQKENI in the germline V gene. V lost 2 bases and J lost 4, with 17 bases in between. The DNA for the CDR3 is TGTGCCAGCTCACCAAGGCCGCCAACGTCTTTAGAGACCCAGTACTTC. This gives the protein CASSPRPPTSLETQYF.

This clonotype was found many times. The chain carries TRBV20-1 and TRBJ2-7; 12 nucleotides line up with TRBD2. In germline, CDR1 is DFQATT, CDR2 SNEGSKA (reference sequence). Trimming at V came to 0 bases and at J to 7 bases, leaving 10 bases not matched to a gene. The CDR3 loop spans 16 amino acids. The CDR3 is CSARDLPPGLAGEQYF. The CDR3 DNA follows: TGCAGTGCTAGAGATCTTCCTCCGGGACTAGCGGGTGAGCAGTACTTC.

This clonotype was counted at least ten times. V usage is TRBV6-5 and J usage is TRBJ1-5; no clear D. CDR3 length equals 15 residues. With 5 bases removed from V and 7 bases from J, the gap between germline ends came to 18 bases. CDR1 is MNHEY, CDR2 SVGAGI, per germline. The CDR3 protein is CASSLPSRVIQPQHF. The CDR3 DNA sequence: TGTGCCAGCAGTCTCCCCTCTCGCGTTATACAGCCCCAGCATTTT.

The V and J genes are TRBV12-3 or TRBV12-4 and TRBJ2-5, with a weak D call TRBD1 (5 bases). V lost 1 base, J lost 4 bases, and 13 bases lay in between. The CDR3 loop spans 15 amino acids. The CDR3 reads CASSLGDSTIETQYF. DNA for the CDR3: TGTGCCAGCAGTTTAGGCGACAGCACGATAGAGACCCAGTACTTC.

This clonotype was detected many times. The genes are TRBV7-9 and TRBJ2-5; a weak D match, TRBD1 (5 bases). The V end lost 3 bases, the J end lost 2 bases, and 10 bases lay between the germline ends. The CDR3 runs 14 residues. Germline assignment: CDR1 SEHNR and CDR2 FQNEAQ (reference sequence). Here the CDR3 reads CASSFLQDQETQYF. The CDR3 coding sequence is TGTGCCAGCAGCTTTTTACAGGATCAAGAGACCCAGTACTTC.

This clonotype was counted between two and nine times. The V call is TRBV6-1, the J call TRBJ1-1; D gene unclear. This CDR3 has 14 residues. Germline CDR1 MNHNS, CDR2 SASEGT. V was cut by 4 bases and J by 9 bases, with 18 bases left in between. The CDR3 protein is CASSVRRVQHQAFF. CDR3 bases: TGTGCCAGCAGTGTCAGGCGAGTACAGCATCAAGCTTTCTTT.

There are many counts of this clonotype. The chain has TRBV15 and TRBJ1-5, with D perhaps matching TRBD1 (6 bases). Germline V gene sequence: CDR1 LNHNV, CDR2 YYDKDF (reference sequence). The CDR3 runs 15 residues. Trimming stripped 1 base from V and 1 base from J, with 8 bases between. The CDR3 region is CATSRGQESNQPQHF. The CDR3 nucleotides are TGTGCCACCAGCAGAGGACAGGAGAGCAATCAGCCCCAGCATTTT.

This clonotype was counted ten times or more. The CDR3 protein is CACRPERGSNQPQHF. In DNA, the CDR3 is TGTGCCTGTCGTCCGGAGAGGGGGAGCAATCAGCCCCAGCATTTT. V and J are TRBV19 and TRBJ1-5, with D tentatively TRBD1 (6 bases). Germline CDR1 LNHDA, CDR2 SQIVND (reference sequence). Trimming took off 11 bases at V and 1 base at J, with 18 bases between the two ends. CDR3 size: 15 residues.

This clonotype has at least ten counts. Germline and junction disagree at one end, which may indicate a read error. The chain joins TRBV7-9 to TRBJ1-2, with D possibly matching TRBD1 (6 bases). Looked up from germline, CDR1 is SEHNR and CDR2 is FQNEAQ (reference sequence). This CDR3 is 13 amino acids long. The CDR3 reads CASSLAGDYGHTF. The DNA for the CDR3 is TGTGCCAGCAGCTTGGCAGGGGACTATGGCCACACCTTC.